This TCR beta chain was documented in a study of blood T cell repertoires in COVID-19. In the study overall: COVID-19 samples, acute and convalescent, were from the United States, Italy and Spain. T cells, B-cell-depleted T cells, or PBMCs provided the cDNA or gDNA that served as material.

Original handling: It was from reference gene primer amplification that nucleated cell counts were estimated. The method was immunoSEQ multiplex PCR; TCRdb's version includes in-frame clones alone and lacks a portion of them. V and J calls and clone size come straight from that table; D and trimming were deduced from the DNA. The table records fewer than 250,000 clones, around nine tenths of them present only once. The CDR3 loop spans 14 amino acids. Germline CDR1 MNHNY, CDR2 SVGAGI (reference sequence). V dropped 2 bases and J dropped 6 bases, with 13 bases sitting between them. The sequence came from a man between 40 and 49 years old with acute or convalescent COVID-19. Sequenced input: peripheral blood. V usage is TRBV6-6 and J usage is TRBJ1-2; D is possibly TRBD1 (6 bases). In DNA form, the CDR3 reads TGTGCCAGCAGTTACGGGGGGGGCGCCAATGGCTACACCTTC. Translating gives CASSYGGGANGYTF.